Presented here are 18 T cell receptor beta chains from one specimen sequenced in a study of neurological immune-mediated disorders. TCRdb re-called the 5' RACE reads through MiXCR, storing one row per CDR3 protein. Of tens of thousands of distinct CDR3 sequences listed, around 4% are singletons. What was sequenced was PBMCs. These receptors were taken from a man aged 30-40 years with multiple sclerosis.

This clonotype was seen repeatedly, ten times or more. The chain has TRBV28 and TRBJ2-7; D remains ambiguous. Germline CDR1 is MDHEN and CDR2 is SYDVKM. The V gene lost 5 bases and the J gene lost 9 bases, with 11 bases spanning the gap. The CDR3 length is 11 residues. The CDR3 protein is CASSLRRGQYF. The CDR3, as DNA: TGTGCCAGCAGTCTCAGGAGAGGGCAGTACTTC.

This clonotype was seen repeatedly, ten times or more. This chain uses TRBV5-1 with TRBJ1-1; 10 bases line up with TRBD1. There are 15 residues in the CDR3. The trim removed 3 bases at V and 5 bases at J, leaving 7 bases unmatched. The germline gives CDR1 SGHRS, CDR2 YFSETQ. Written as DNA, the CDR3 is TGCGCCAGCAGCTCCTGGACAGGGGGGGATACTGAAGCTTTCTTT. Translated: CASSSWTGGDTEAFF.

This clonotype was seen repeatedly, ten times or more. The chain recombines TRBV3-1 with TRBJ1-1; D might be TRBD1 (5 bases). The germline V gene has CDR1 LGHDT and CDR2 YNNKEL (reference sequence). V shed 0 bases and J shed 4 bases, with 15 bases lying between them. The CDR3 has 16 amino acids. The CDR3, as DNA: TGTGCCAGCAGCCAAGACGGGGGACGCCATACCACTGAAGCTTTCTTT. As protein: CASSQDGGRHTTEAFF.

This clonotype was seen at least ten times. The chain has TRBV27 and TRBJ2-5; D possibly corresponds to TRBD2 (6 bases). The V gene lost 6 bases and the J gene lost 5 bases, with 13 bases spanning the gap. The CDR3 length is 13 residues. Germline CDR1 and CDR2: MNHEY and SMNVEV (reference sequence). CDR3 loop: CASSLTRGETQYF. CDR3 sequence (DNA): TGTGCCAGCAGCCTGACCCGGGGGGAGACCCAGTACTTC.

In this sample, this clonotype turned up many times. V gene TRBV20-1 combines with J gene TRBJ2-7, with D perhaps TRBD1 (7 bases). The CDR3 runs to 15 residues. Germline V gives CDR1 DFQATT, CDR2 SNEGSKA (reference sequence). V dropped 6 bases and J dropped 3 bases, with 21 bases sitting between them. The CDR3 reads CSAGGDTDRDYEQYF. The DNA for the CDR3 is TGCAGTGCGGGAGGAGATACCGACAGGGACTACGAGCAGTACTTC.

This clonotype was counted ten times or more. V gene TRBV7-7 combines with J gene TRBJ2-2; 7 bases line up with TRBD1. The CDR3 has 15 amino acids. V was pared by 9 bases and J by 5 bases, with 12 bases of the junction left unmatched. Per the germline V gene, CDR1 is SSHAT and CDR2 is FNYEAQ (reference sequence). The CDR3 nucleotides read TGTGCCAGTCCGTGGCAGGGGGTGTCGACCGGGGAGCTGTTTTTT. The encoded protein is CASPWQGVSTGELFF.

This clonotype was seen at least ten times. The V call is TRBV7-6, the J call TRBJ2-7; D is tentatively TRBD1 or TRBD2 (6 bases each). V lost 5 bases and J 3 bases, leaving 17 bases between the germline ends. Germline-derived CDR1 and CDR2 are SGHVS and FNYEAQ. This CDR3 comprises 15 residues. The CDR3 DNA sequence: TGTGCCAGCAGCCCCCAGGAGGGGACAAACTACGAGCAGTACTTC. Amino acids: CASSPQEGTNYEQYF.

Many counts were recorded for this clonotype. V gene TRBV3-1 combines with J gene TRBJ1-1; D call uncertain. V lost 2 bases, J lost 11 bases, and 12 bases lay in between. The CDR3 totals 12 residues. Germline CDR1 reads LGHDT; CDR2 reads YNNKEL (reference sequence). DNA for the CDR3: TGTGCCAGCAGCCAATCAGGACCGAATGCTTTCTTT. It codes for CASSQSGPNAFF.

This clonotype was observed many times. The J gene is TRBJ1-5, the V gene TRBV27; no definite D call. The CDR3 contains 16 residues. Per germline, CDR1 MNHEY and CDR2 SMNVEV (reference sequence). V shed 0 bases and J shed 2 bases, with 11 bases lying between them. The CDR3 DNA follows: TGTGCCAGCAGTTTATCCCAGTCCGGGGGCAATCAGCCCCAGCATTTT. It translates to CASSLSQSGGNQPQHF.

This clonotype showed up many times. The chain joins TRBV3-1 to TRBJ1-1; D remains unclear. The CDR3 is 14 residues long. CDR1 and CDR2 (germline): LGHDT, YNNKEL (reference sequence). The V end was cut by 0 bases, the J end by 0 bases, with 5 bases between. In DNA form, the CDR3 reads TGTGCCAGCAGCCAAGAACAGATGAACACTGAAGCTTTCTTT. It codes for CASSQEQMNTEAFF.

This clonotype came up many times. The chain combines TRBV18 with TRBJ2-3; 9 bases are shared with TRBD1. CDR3 length equals 15 residues. Germline V gene lookup returns CDR1 KGHSH and CDR2 LQKENI. V gave up 2 bases and J gave up 0 bases; unmatched junction bases: 0. CDR3 coding DNA: TGTGCCAGCTCACCAGGGACAGGGAGCACAGATACGCAGTATTTT. Residues: CASSPGTGSTDTQYF.

This clonotype has at least ten counts. J is TRBJ1-6 and V is TRBV7-9; TRBD1 aligns across 7 bases. The CDR3 runs 16 residues. Germline lookup yields CDR1 SEHNR and CDR2 FQNEAQ (reference sequence). The ends lost 3 bases at V and 7 bases at J; junction bases unmatched: 9. The CDR3 DNA follows: TGTGCCAGCAGCTTTTCCATACAGGGGATCAATTCACCCCTCCACTTT. It specifies CASSFSIQGINSPLHF.

The table lists this clonotype with many counts. V is TRBV7-8 and J is TRBJ1-5; D is unresolved. Germline assignment: CDR1 SGHVS and CDR2 FQNEAQ. V shed 2 bases and J shed 0 bases, with 8 bases lying between them. The CDR3 consists of 15 residues. The CDR3 DNA reads TGTGCCAGCAGCTTATCAATACATAGCAATCAGCCCCAGCATTTT. It specifies CASSLSIHSNQPQHF.

This clonotype was recorded many times. This rearrangement joins TRBV27 to TRBJ2-3; 8 nucleotides align to TRBD2. This CDR3 comprises 14 residues. V shed 1 base, J shed 5 bases, and the junction held 2 bases outside the gene matches. Germline V gene data show CDR1 as MNHEY and CDR2 as SMNVEV (reference sequence). CDR3 residues: CASSLFAGGDTQYF. The CDR3 DNA is TGTGCCAGCAGTTTATTTGCGGGGGGAGATACGCAGTATTTT.

In its sample, this clonotype was seen many times. The chain joins TRBV9 to TRBJ1-2; D is perhaps TRBD1 (6 bases). Germline V lookup: CDR1 SGDLS, CDR2 YYNGEE. CDR3 length equals 11 residues. CDR3 DNA: TGTGCAACCCAGGGGAACTATGGCTACACCTTC. As protein: CATQGNYGYTF.

This clonotype was detected many times. The chain has TRBV20-1 and TRBJ2-3, with D possibly being TRBD1 (6 bases). The CDR3 sequence is 13 residues long. CDR1 and CDR2 (germline): DFQATT, SNEGSKA (reference sequence). V was pared by 8 bases and J by 1 base, with 13 bases between. The CDR3 loop reads CSTNRARTDTQYF. DNA for the CDR3: TGCAGTACTAACAGGGCCCGCACAGATACGCAGTATTTT.

Ten or more counts support this clonotype. The chain carries TRBV28 and TRBJ2-5, with 8 bases fitting TRBD1. CDR1 is MDHEN, CDR2 SYDVKM, per germline. This CDR3 region has 14 residues. V lost 6 bases and J lost 4; bases outside the gene matches: 7. In DNA, the CDR3 is TGTGCCAGCAGAAGTACGGACAGGGCAGAGACCCAGTACTTC. It encodes CASRSTDRAETQYF.

This clonotype was seen at least ten times. The chain has TRBV7-2 and TRBJ2-2, with 13 bases fitting TRBD2. The germline CDR1 and CDR2 sequences are SGHTA and FQGNSA. V lost 5 bases and J lost 5; bases outside the gene matches: 8. The CDR3 runs to 17 residues. CDR3: CASSGRLAGGGTGELFF. CDR3 in DNA: TGTGCCAGCAGCGGCCGACTAGCGGGAGGAGGAACCGGGGAGCTGTTTTTT.